This TCR beta chain was sequenced in a study of T cell changes during pregnancy in multiple sclerosis. The V gene end was trimmed by 0 bases and the J gene end by 4 bases; junction bases not matched to a gene: 10. Per germline, CDR1 SGHDN and CDR2 FVKESK. This CDR3 spans 17 amino acids. The protocol was immunoSEQ multiplex PCR, while the TCRdb copy is restricted to in-frame clones and leaves out a portion. The sample carries about 96,000 clones, around 94% recorded once. Sequences were derived from peripheral blood, sampled in the first trimester of pregnancy. The receptor was isolated from a female donor with multiple sclerosis, enrolled in a pregnancy study. This chain joins TRBV14 and TRBJ2-5; the match to TRBD2 covers 8 bases. The chain's CDR3 is CASSQDGVAGLGETQYF. CDR3 coding DNA: TGTGCCAGCAGCCAAGATGGGGTAGCGGGACTGGGAGAGACCCAGTACTTC.